This T cell receptor (beta chain) was found in a study of radiotherapy plus CTLA-4 blockade in lung cancer. The wider study: In about 20% of patients, objective responses were seen; 31% had disease control.

Findings of the study overall: Some TCR clones had been derived from tumors. These clones expanded in peripheral blood after radiotherapy plus ipilimumab.

The germline V and J ends were trimmed by 0 bases and 11 bases, with 16 bases remaining between them. This CDR3 has 14 residues. Germline assignment: CDR1 MNHNS and CDR2 SASEGT. A remark on this clone: Its antigen is undetermined.

The table came from immunoSEQ multiplex PCR; TCRdb's copy has only in-frame clones and leaves some out. Altogether about 98,000 clones are present, about 81% being singletons, with the ten largest covering around 3.7%. This sequence was found in a human donor with non-small cell lung cancer who had a partial response to radiotherapy plus ipilimumab. Sample: peripheral blood, taken from a patient treated with radiotherapy plus ipilimumab. The chain couples TRBV6-1 to TRBJ2-5; TRBD2 is a possible D gene (5 bases). The CDR3 region is CASSEAWGTREQYF. As DNA, the CDR3 is TGTGCCAGCAGTGAAGCTTGGGGAACGAGGGAGCAGTACTTC.